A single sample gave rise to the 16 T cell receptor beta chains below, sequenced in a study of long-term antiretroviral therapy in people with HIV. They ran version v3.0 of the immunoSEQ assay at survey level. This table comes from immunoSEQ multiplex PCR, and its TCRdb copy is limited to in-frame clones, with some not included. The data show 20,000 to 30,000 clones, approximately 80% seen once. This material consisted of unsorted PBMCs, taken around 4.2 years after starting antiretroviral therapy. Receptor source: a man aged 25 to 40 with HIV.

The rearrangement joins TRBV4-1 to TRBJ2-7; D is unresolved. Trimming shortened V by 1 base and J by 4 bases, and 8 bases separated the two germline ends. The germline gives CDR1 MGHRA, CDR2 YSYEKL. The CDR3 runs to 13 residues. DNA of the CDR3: TGCGCCAGCAGCCAAGCACAGATGTACGAGCAGTACTTC. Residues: CASSQAQMYEQYF.

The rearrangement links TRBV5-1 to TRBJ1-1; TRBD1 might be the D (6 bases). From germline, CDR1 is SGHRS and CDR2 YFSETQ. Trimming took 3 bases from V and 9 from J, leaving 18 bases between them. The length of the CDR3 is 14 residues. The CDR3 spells CASSWEGGSSQAFF. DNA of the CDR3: TGCGCCAGCAGCTGGGAGGGGGGTTCTTCCCAAGCTTTCTTT.

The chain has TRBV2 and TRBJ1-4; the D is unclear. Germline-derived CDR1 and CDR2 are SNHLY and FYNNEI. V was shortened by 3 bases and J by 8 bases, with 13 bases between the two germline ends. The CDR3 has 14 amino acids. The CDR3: CASSDAGGAEKLFF. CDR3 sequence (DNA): TGTGCCAGCAGTGACGCCGGAGGAGCAGAAAAACTGTTTTTT.

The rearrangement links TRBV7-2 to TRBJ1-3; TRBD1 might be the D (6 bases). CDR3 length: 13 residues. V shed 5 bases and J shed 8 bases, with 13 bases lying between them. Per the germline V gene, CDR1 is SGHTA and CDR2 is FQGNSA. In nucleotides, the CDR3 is TGTGCCAGCAGCCACACAGGGATTGACACCATATATTTT. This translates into CASSHTGIDTIYF.

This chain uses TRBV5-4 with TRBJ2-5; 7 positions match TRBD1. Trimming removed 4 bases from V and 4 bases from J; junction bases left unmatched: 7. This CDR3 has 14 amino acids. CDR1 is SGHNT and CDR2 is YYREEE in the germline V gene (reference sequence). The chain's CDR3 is CASSTGQAGETQYF. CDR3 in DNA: TGTGCCAGCAGCACAGGACAGGCGGGAGAGACCCAGTACTTC.

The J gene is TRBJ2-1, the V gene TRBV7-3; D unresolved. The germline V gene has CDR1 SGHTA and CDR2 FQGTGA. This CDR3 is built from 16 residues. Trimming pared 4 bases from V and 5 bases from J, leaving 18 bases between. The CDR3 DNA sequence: TGTGCCAGCAGCTCCCCGGGCGGCCTTCCCCACAATGAGCAGTTCTTC. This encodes CASSSPGGLPHNEQFF.

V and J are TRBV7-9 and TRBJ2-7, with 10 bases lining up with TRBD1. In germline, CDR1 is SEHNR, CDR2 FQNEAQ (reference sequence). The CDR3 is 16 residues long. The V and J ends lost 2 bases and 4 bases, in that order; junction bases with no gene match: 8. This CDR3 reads CASSLTWTGGSYEQYF. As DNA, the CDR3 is TGTGCCAGCAGCTTAACATGGACAGGGGGGTCTTACGAGCAGTACTTC.

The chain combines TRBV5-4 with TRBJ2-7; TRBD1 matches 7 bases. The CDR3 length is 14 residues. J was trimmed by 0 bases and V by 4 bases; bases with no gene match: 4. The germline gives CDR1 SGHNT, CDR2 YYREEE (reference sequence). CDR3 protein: CASSPGQASYEQYF. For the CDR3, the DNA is TGTGCCAGCAGCCCCGGACAGGCCTCCTACGAGCAGTACTTC.

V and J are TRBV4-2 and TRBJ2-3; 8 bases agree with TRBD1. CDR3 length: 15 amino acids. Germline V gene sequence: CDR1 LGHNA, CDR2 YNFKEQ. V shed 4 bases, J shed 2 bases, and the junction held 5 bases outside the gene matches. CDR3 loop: CASSLGTGNTDTQYF. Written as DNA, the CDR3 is TGTGCCAGCAGCCTCGGGACAGGAAACACAGATACGCAGTATTTT.

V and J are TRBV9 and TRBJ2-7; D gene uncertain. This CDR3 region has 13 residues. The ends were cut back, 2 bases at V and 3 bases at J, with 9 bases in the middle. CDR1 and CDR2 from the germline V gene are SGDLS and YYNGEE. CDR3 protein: CASSVHENYEQYF. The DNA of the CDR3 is TGTGCCAGCAGCGTGCACGAAAACTACGAGCAGTACTTC.

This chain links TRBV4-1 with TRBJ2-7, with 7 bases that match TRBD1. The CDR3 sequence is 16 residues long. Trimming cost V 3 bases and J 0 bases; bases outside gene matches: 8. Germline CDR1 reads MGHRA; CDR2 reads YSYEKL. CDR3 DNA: TGCGCCAGCAGCCAGAGCCCGGGACAGAACTCCTACGAGCAGTACTTC. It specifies CASSQSPGQNSYEQYF.

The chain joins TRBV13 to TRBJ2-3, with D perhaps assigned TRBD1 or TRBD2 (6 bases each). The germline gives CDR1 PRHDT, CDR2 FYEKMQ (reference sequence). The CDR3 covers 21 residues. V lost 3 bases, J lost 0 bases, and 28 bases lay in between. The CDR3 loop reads CASSFSRGRPYVGRSTDTQYF. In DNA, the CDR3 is TGTGCCAGCAGCTTTAGTAGGGGGAGGCCCTATGTAGGAAGAAGCACAGATACGCAGTATTTT.

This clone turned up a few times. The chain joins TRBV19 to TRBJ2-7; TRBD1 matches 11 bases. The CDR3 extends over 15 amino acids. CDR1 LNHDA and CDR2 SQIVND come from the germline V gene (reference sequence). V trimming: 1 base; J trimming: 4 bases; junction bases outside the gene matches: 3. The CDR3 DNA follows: TGTGCCAGTAGTATAGCCGGACAGGGGGCTTACGAGCAGTACTTC. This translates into CASSIAGQGAYEQYF.

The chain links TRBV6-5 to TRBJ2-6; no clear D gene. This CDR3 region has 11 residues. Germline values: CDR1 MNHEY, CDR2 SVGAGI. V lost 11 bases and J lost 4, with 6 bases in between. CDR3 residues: CAVGGANVLTF. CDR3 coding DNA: TGTGCCGTCGGCGGGGCCAACGTCCTGACTTTC.

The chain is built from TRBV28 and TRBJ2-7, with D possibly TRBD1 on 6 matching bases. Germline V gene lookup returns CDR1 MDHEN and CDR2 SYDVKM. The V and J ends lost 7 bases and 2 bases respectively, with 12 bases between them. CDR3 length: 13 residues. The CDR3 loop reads CASTRQAPYEQYF. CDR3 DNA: TGTGCCAGCACCAGACAGGCACCCTACGAGCAGTACTTC.

CDR3 nucleotide sequence: TGTGCCAGCAGTGACTCGGACAACAATGAGCAGTTCTTC. It is translated as CASSDSDNNEQFF. The rearrangement joins TRBV6-4 to TRBJ2-1; maybe TRBD1 (5 bases). Trimming left V 0 bases short and J 5 bases short, with 5 bases between. Germline CDR1 reads MRHNA; CDR2 reads SNTAGT. This CDR3 contains 13 residues.